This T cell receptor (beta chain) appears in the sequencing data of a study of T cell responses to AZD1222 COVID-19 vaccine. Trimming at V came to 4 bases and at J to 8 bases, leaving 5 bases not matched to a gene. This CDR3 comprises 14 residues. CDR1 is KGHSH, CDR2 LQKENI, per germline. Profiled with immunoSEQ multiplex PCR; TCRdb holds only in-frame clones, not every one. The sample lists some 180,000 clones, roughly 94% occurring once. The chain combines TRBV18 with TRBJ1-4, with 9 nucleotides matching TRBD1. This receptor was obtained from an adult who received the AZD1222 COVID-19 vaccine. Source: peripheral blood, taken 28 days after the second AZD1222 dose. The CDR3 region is CASSRGTGSEKLFF. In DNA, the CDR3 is TGTGCCAGCTCACGAGGGACAGGGAGCGAAAAACTGTTTTTT.